This is a list of T cell receptor beta chains from one sample in a study of cytomegalovirus exposure and HLA in healthy donors. Sequencing was performed with immunoSEQ multiplex PCR; in TCRdb, only in-frame clones are kept and a portion is missing. The data show approximately 170,000 clones, more than 65% seen once. Material for sequencing was PBMCs. The source of these receptors is a woman between 40 and 55 years old in good health and CMV-seropositive. The CDR3 runs from the conserved cysteine through the conserved F or W. Fields, in order: V gene, clone size, CDR3 length, D gene, J gene, CDR3 DNA, CDR3 protein. A D gene is named only where the DNA matches it firmly. Size values are once, few and many counts, or a class for expanded clones, and some rows have none.

V gene: TRBV7-8
clone size: NA
CDR3 length: 16
D gene: TRBD2
J gene: TRBJ2-2
CDR3 DNA: TGTGCCAGCAGCTTAGCTAGCGGGGTTAACACCGGGGAGCTGTTTTTT
CDR3 protein: CASSLASGVNTGELFF

V gene: TRBV7-9
clone size: NA
CDR3 length: 14
D gene: NA
J gene: TRBJ2-1
CDR3 DNA: TGTGCCAGCAGCTTAGCTTCACAGTACAATGAGCAGTTCTTC
CDR3 protein: CASSLASQYNEQFF

V gene: TRBV5-6
clone size: NA
CDR3 length: 12
D gene: NA
J gene: TRBJ2-1
CDR3 DNA: TGTGCCAGCACCCAAGGGGGGGGCGAGCAGTTCTTC
CDR3 protein: CASTQGGGEQFF

V gene: TRBV2
clone size: NA
CDR3 length: 14
D gene: NA
J gene: TRBJ1-1
CDR3 DNA: TGTGCCAGCGCCCTGCAGGGGATGAACACTGAAGCTTTCTTT
CDR3 protein: CASALQGMNTEAFF

V gene: TRBV28
clone size: NA
CDR3 length: 17
D gene: TRBD2
J gene: TRBJ2-1
CDR3 DNA: TGTGCCAGCAGTTTCACCTTGAGGGGACTAGTTAACAATGAGCAGTTCTTC
CDR3 protein: CASSFTLRGLVNNEQFF

V gene: TRBV2
clone size: few
CDR3 length: 15
D gene: TRBD1
J gene: TRBJ1-3
CDR3 DNA: TGTGCCAGCAGTGAACGGGCAGGGGGCGTTAACACCATATATTTT
CDR3 protein: CASSERAGGVNTIYF

V gene: TRBV4-1
clone size: NA
CDR3 length: 15
D gene: NA
J gene: TRBJ2-2
CDR3 DNA: TGCGCCAGCAGCCACCCGGACACGGCGCGGGGGGAGCTGTTTTTT
CDR3 protein: CASSHPDTARGELFF

V gene: TRBV28
clone size: few
CDR3 length: 15
D gene: TRBD2
J gene: TRBJ2-7
CDR3 DNA: TGTGCCAGCAGCTCCGGGGGAGGGCCAATTTACGAGCAGTACTTC
CDR3 protein: CASSSGGGPIYEQYF

V gene: TRBV2
clone size: NA
CDR3 length: 14
D gene: NA
J gene: TRBJ2-3
CDR3 DNA: TGTGCCAGTCTCGAGGCTCATAGCACAGATACGCAGTATTTT
CDR3 protein: CASLEAHSTDTQYF

V gene: TRBV27
clone size: NA
CDR3 length: 16
D gene: TRBD1
J gene: TRBJ2-1
CDR3 DNA: TGTGCCAGCAGTTTACGGGACAGGGTCGGGTACAATGAGCAGTTCTTC
CDR3 protein: CASSLRDRVGYNEQFF

V gene: TRBV7-9
clone size: NA
CDR3 length: 12
D gene: NA
J gene: TRBJ2-7
CDR3 DNA: TGTTCCAGCAGCTTACTCGGCTACGAGCAGTACTTC
CDR3 protein: CSSSLLGYEQYF

V gene: TRBV6-1
clone size: few
CDR3 length: 15
D gene: TRBD1
J gene: TRBJ1-1
CDR3 DNA: TGTGCCAGCAGTAGCTGGACAGGGGTGAACACTGAAGCTTTCTTT
CDR3 protein: CASSSWTGVNTEAFF

V gene: TRBV4-3
clone size: NA
CDR3 length: 15
D gene: TRBD1
J gene: TRBJ1-2
CDR3 DNA: TGCGCCAGCAGCCGAACAGGGGGTTCCAACTATGGCTACACCTTC
CDR3 protein: CASSRTGGSNYGYTF

V gene: TRBV7-9
clone size: NA
CDR3 length: 17
D gene: NA
J gene: TRBJ2-3
CDR3 DNA: TGTGCCAGCAGCAACGACGCAGGGATCAGGGGCACAGATACGCAGTATTTT
CDR3 protein: CASSNDAGIRGTDTQYF

V gene: TRBV18
clone size: NA
CDR3 length: 15
D gene: TRBD1
J gene: TRBJ2-1
CDR3 DNA: TGTGCCAGCTCACCACTGGGACAGGACTTCAATGAGCAGTTCTTC
CDR3 protein: CASSPLGQDFNEQFF

V gene: TRBV2
clone size: NA
CDR3 length: 11
D gene: NA
J gene: TRBJ2-3
CDR3 DNA: TGTGCCAGCAGATCTACAGATACGCAGTATTTT
CDR3 protein: CASRSTDTQYF

V gene: TRBV10-3
clone size: few
CDR3 length: 15
D gene: NA
J gene: TRBJ2-1
CDR3 DNA: TGTGCCATCAGTGAAGAGGTAGCGGAATCCTATGAGCAGTTCTTC
CDR3 protein: CAISEEVAESYEQFF

V gene: TRBV28
clone size: few
CDR3 length: 14
D gene: TRBD2
J gene: TRBJ2-7
CDR3 DNA: TGTGCCAGCAACCGAGCGGGGGGGCCTGACGAGCAGTACTTC
CDR3 protein: CASNRAGGPDEQYF

V gene: TRBV10-3
clone size: NA
CDR3 length: 15
D gene: TRBD1
J gene: TRBJ1-2
CDR3 DNA: TGTGCCATCAGTGGAGGACAGGGGGCTAGCTATGGCTACACCTTC
CDR3 protein: CAISGGQGASYGYTF

V gene: TRBV2
clone size: NA
CDR3 length: 15
D gene: NA
J gene: TRBJ2-2
CDR3 DNA: TGTGCCAGCAGTGAATGGGAGACGAACACCGGGGAGCTGTTTTTT
CDR3 protein: CASSEWETNTGELFF

V gene: TRBV19
clone size: NA
CDR3 length: 14
D gene: NA
J gene: TRBJ2-1
CDR3 DNA: TGTGCCAGTAAGGAGGGTCGGGTTTACAATGAGCAGTTCTTC
CDR3 protein: CASKEGRVYNEQFF

V gene: TRBV25-1
clone size: NA
CDR3 length: 15
D gene: NA
J gene: TRBJ2-3
CDR3 DNA: TGTGCCAGCAGTGGCCTTGGACAGAGCACAGATACGCAGTATTTT
CDR3 protein: CASSGLGQSTDTQYF

V gene: TRBV5-1
clone size: NA
CDR3 length: 14
D gene: TRBD1
J gene: TRBJ1-2
CDR3 DNA: TGCGCCAGCAGCTTGGGGGACAGCAACTATGGCTACACCTTC
CDR3 protein: CASSLGDSNYGYTF

V gene: TRBV6-1
clone size: NA
CDR3 length: 13
D gene: NA
J gene: TRBJ1-5
CDR3 DNA: TGTGCCAGCAGTTATGCAGGGGATCAGCCCCAGCATTTT
CDR3 protein: CASSYAGDQPQHF